The T cell receptor beta chain described here comes from a study of T cells in Graves' hyperthyroidism and ophthalmopathy. There were TCR beta CDR3 regions amplified from RNA transcripts. Primed by the HTBI set, a first-round RT-PCR was run on the TCR CDR3. Using its own MiXCR run on the multiplex PCR reads, TCRdb lists one record per CDR3 protein. This repertoire shows approximately 870,000 distinct CDR3 sequences, over 35% found once; its top ten account for around 10%. Germline trimming cut 6 bases from V and 7 bases from J; bases unmatched to any gene: 3. This CDR3 spans 13 amino acids. Looked up from germline, CDR1 is LNHDA and CDR2 is SQIVND (reference sequence). In its sample, this clonotype was seen a few times.

V usage is TRBV19 and J usage is TRBJ1-4, with 9 bases identical to TRBD1. The sequenced material came from blood. The sequence derives from a man aged 18 to 35 with Graves' hyperthyroidism. The CDR3 region is CASSPDRGEKLFF. CDR3 in DNA: TGTGCCAGTAGCCCGGACAGGGGTGAAAAACTGTTTTTT. Full variable domain (outside the CDR3, taken from reference TRBV19 and TRBJ1-4): DGGITQSPKYLFRKEGQNVTLSCEQNLNHDAMYWYRQDPGQGLRLIYYSQIVNDFQKGDIAEGYSVSREKKESFPLTVTSAQKNPTAFYLCASSPDRGEKLFFGSGTQLSVL.